This T cell receptor beta chain was observed in a study of OX40 agonist ivuxolimab in advanced cancers. Method: immunoSEQ multiplex PCR; TCRdb's copy keeps in-frame clones and lacks some. The profile shows tens of thousands of clones, about nine tenths of them singletons. The clonotype comes from an adult with an advanced solid tumor such as melanoma, head and neck, liver or kidney cancer. Sequenced material: CD4+ or CD8+ T cells sorted from blood, taken in a trial of the OX40 agonist ivuxolimab.

The CDR3 loop reads CASSSKGGRETQYF. For the CDR3, the DNA is TGTGCCAGCAGCTCCAAGGGGGGGCGAGAGACCCAGTACTTC. The chain recombines TRBV7-8 with TRBJ2-5, with TRBD2 as a possible D gene (7 bases). V lost 4 bases to trimming and J lost 4 bases, with 13 bases between them. CDR1 is SGHVS, CDR2 FQNEAQ, per germline. The CDR3 extends over 14 amino acids.